This T cell receptor beta chain was observed in a study of T cell clonotyping in hematopoietic cell transplantation. Time point given: recipient sample about 28 days before transplant, after cytoreduction. Data came from immunoSEQ multiplex PCR; TCRdb stores just in-frame clones and leaves some out. In the table there are 25,000 to 30,000 clones, more than 65% of which are singletons. This CDR3 has 15 residues. Germline loops: CDR1 SGDLS, CDR2 YYNGEE. V was pared by 1 base and J by 2 bases, with 11 bases between. The source is a man aged 35-49 years with acute myeloid leukemia. Some clones in this sample may be carry-over from other donors' samples. V and J are TRBV9 and TRBJ2-3; tentatively, D is TRBD2 (6 bases). This specimen consisted of peripheral blood mononuclear cells, obtained before stem cell transplant. The CDR3 DNA reads as TGTGCCAGCAGCGTATCGGGGGTCACCACAGATACGCAGTATTTT. Encoded protein: CASSVSGVTTDTQYF.